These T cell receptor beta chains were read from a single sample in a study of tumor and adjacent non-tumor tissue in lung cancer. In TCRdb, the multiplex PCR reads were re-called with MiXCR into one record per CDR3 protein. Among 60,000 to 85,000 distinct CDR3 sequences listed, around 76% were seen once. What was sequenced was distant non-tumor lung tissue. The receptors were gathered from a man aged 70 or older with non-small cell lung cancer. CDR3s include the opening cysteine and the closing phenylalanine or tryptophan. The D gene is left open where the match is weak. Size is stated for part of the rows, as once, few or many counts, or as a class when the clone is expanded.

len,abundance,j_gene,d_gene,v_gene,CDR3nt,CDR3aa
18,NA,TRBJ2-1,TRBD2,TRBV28,TGTGCCAGCAGTTCGGCACTAGCGGGGGAAGAGCTGTACAATGAGCAGTTCTTT,CASSSALAGEELYNEQFF
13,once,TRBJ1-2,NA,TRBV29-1,TGTAGCGTTCTCCAGACGGGAACCTATGGCAACACCTTC,CSVLQTGTYGNTF
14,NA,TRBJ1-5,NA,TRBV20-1,TGCAGTGATCAAATAACCGGGGACAATCAGCACCAGCATTTT,CSDQITGDNQHQHF
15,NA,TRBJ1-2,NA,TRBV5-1,TGCGCCAGCAGCTTGTCCGCAGCTCCTGACTATGGCTACACCTTC,CASSLSAAPDYGYTF
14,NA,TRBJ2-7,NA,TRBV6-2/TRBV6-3,TGTGCCAGCAGTTACGATGGCAGTGACTACGAGCAGTACTTC,CASSYDGSDYEQYF
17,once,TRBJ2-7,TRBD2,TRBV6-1,TGTGCCAGCAGTTTTACCGGGACTAGCGGGGATAGCTACGAGCAGTATTTC,CASSFTGTSGDSYEQYF
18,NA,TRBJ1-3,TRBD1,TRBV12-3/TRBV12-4,TGTGCCAGCAGTCATCCCGGGACAGGGATCGGCTCTGGAAACATCATATGTTTC,CASSHPGTGIGSGNIICF
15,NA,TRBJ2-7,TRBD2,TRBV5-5,TGTGCCAGTATCAACCGCAGCGGGAGTAGTCACGAGCAGTACTTC,CASINRSGSSHEQYF
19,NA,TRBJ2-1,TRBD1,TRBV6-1,TGTGCCAGAAGTGATCCGGGAGGACAGGGGTTGCTCGCCTACAATGAGCAGTTCTTC,CARSDPGGQGLLAYNEQFF
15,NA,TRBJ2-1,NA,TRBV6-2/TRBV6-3,TGTGCCTCCCTAGGGCTAGCCAGCTCCTACAATGGGCAGTTCTTC,CASLGLASSYNGQFF
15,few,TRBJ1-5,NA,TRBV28,TGTGCCAGCAGTTTCAGGGTAGGGGACTATCAGCCCCAGCATTTT,CASSFRVGDYQPQHF
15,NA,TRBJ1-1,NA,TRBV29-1,TGCAGCGTCGACAGCTTGCAGGTAGCGAACACTGAAGCTTTCTTT,CSVDSLQVANTEAFF
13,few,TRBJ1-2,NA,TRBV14,TGTGCCAGCAGCCAAGACAGCCAATATGGCTACACCTTC,CASSQDSQYGYTF
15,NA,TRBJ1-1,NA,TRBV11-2,TGTGCCAGGAGCCCCCCCAACGTTGGGGGCAATGAAGTTTTCTTT,CARSPPNVGGNEVFF
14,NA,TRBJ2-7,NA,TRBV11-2,TGTGCCAGCAGCATAGGTAACGGGACATACGAGCAGTACTTC,CASSIGNGTYEQYF
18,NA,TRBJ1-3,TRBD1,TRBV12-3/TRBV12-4,TGTGCCAGCAGACGTCCCGGGACAGGGATCGGCTCTGGAAACGCCATACATTTT,CASRRPGTGIGSGNAIHF
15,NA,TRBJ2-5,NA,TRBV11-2,TGCGCCAGCAGCTTAACTTGGACCCGGAGGGAGACCCATTACTTC,CASSLTWTRRETHYF
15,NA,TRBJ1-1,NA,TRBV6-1,TGTGCCAGCAGTGAGTCAGGTAATCAGGGAAATGAAGCTTTCTTT,CASSESGNQGNEAFF
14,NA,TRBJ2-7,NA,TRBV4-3,TGTGCCAGCAGACAAGGGCAGGCCTTCTACGAGCAGTACTTC,CASRQGQAFYEQYF
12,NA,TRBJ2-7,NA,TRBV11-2,TGTGGCTGCAGCTCTGGCAGGGCCGAGCAGTATTTC,CGCSSGRAEQYF
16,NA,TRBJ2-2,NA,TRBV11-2,TGTGCCAGCAGCTTAGTGGGCACAGCGGTTGCCGAGGAGCTGTTGTTT,CASSLVGTAVAEELLF
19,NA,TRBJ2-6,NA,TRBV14,TGTGGCAGCAGCCTCTTAAGTCAGGGGGGCAACTCTGGGGCCAACGTCCTGACTTTC,CGSSLLSQGGNSGANVLTF
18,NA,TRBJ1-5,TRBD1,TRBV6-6,TGTACCAGCAATTACTTCGGGTGGGGACAGAATAGCAATCAGCACCAGCATTTT,CTSNYFGWGQNSNQHQHF
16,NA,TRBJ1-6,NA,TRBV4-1,TGCGCCAGCAGCCATCTTCTACAAGACGGCAATTCACCCCTCCACTTT,CASSHLLQDGNSPLHF
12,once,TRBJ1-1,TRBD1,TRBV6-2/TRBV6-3,TGTGCCAGCAGGGACAGGAATACTGAAACTTTCTTT,CASRDRNTETFF
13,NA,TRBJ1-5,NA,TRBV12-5,TGTACTAGTGGTTCTGACCGAAATCAGCACCAGCATTTT,CTSGSDRNQHQHF
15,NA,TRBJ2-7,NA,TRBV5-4,TGTGGCAGCAGCTTGAGACCGGGACTGACCTACGAGCAGTACTTC,CGSSLRPGLTYEQYF
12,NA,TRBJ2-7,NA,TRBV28,TGTGCCAGGAGCCCCACTAGCAACGATCCGTACTTC,CARSPTSNDPYF
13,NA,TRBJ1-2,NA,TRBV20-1,TGCAGTGCTCCGGAAGGGATAAACTATGGCCACACCTTC,CSAPEGINYGHTF